The clone carrying this T cell receptor beta chain was recorded many times. The antigen remains undetermined. This sample is drawn from a study of T cells in Graves' hyperthyroidism and ophthalmopathy. Study summary: Peripheral blood specimens were obtained at initial diagnosis, prior to any treatment.

The diagnoses drew upon clinical symptoms, serum thyroxine and TRAb, thyroid ultrasound and orbital computed tomography. Study-wide points: Model predictions of ophthalmopathy came a median roughly 6.7 months before onset.

The CDR3 has 14 residues. Germline lookup yields CDR1 DFQATT and CDR2 SNEGSKA (reference sequence). J was trimmed by 7 bases and V by 2 bases; bases with no gene match: 8. Amplified TCR beta CDR3 regions came from RNA transcripts. The primer set for the first-round RT-PCR of the TCR CDR3 was HTBI. TCRdb called the multiplex PCR reads again in MiXCR, with one record for every CDR3 protein. The data show about 350,000 distinct CDR3 sequences, roughly 15% seen once. This clonotype originated in a woman aged 55-69 years with Graves' ophthalmopathy. Sequenced sample: blood. The genes are TRBV20-1 and TRBJ2-7; the match to TRBD2 covers 10 bases. CDR3: CSARRTSGIGEQYF. CDR3 nucleotide sequence: TGCAGTGCTAGACGGACTAGCGGAATTGGGGAGCAGTACTTC.